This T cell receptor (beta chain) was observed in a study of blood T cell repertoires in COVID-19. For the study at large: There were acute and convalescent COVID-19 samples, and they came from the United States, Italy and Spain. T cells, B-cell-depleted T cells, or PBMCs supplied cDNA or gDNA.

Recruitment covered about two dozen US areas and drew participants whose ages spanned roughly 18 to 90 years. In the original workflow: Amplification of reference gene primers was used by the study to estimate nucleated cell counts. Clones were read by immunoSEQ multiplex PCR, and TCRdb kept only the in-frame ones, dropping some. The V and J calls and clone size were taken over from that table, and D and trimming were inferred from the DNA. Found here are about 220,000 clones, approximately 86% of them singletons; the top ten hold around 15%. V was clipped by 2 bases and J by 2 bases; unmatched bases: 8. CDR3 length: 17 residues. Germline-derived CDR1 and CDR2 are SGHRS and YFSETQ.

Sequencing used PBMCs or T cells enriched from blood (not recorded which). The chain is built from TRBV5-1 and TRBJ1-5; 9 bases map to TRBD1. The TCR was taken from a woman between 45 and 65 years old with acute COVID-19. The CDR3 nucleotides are TGCGCCAGCAGCTTAGGGGGACAGGGTAGGGGCAATCAGCCCCAGCATTTT. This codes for CASSLGGQGRGNQPQHF.